These 29 T cell receptor beta chains were sequenced from one sample in a study of Graves' ophthalmopathy and Graves' hyperthyroidism. Amplified material comprised TCR beta CDR3 regions derived from RNA transcripts. The first round was an RT-PCR with HTBI primers, and the second round was a multiplex PCR. Each CDR3 protein is one row after TCRdb ran MiXCR on the multiplex PCR reads. The sample includes under 350,000 distinct CDR3 sequences, 17% of them seen just once. The sequenced material came from peripheral blood. All receptors come from an adult man with Graves' ophthalmopathy.

V and J are TRBV5-5 and TRBJ2-7, with TRBD1 identical over 8 bases. This CDR3 has 16 amino acids. CDR1 is SGHKS and CDR2 is YYEKEE in the germline V gene (reference sequence). Trimming cost V 3 bases and J 0 bases; bases outside gene matches: 8. The CDR3 spells CASSYRPGQVSYEQYF. In DNA form, the CDR3 reads TGTGCCAGCAGCTACCGCCCGGGACAGGTCTCCTACGAGCAGTACTTC.

This clonotype was detected many times. The genes are TRBV11-2 and TRBJ2-7, with 8 nucleotides matching TRBD1. The CDR3 runs 14 residues. V trimming: 5 bases; J trimming: 3 bases; junction bases outside the gene matches: 6. Germline loops: CDR1 SGHAT, CDR2 FQNNGV. CDR3 nucleotides: TGTGCCAGCAGCCCACCGGGACAGGTCTACGAGCAGTACTTC. It encodes CASSPPGQVYEQYF.

The table lists this clonotype with many counts. The chain is built from TRBV6-5 and TRBJ1-1; D is ambiguous. The ends were cut back, 8 bases at V and 1 base at J, with 14 bases in the middle. The germline V gene has CDR1 MNHEY and CDR2 SVGAGI. The CDR3 sequence is 14 residues long. Here the CDR3 reads CASPGGYGNTEAFF. CDR3 sequence (DNA): TGTGCCAGCCCCGGCGGGTATGGGAACACTGAAGCTTTCTTT.

In this sample, this clonotype turned up many times. J is TRBJ1-6 and V is TRBV9; 9 bases fit TRBD1. V was pared by 3 bases and J by 9 bases, with 7 bases of the junction left unmatched. The germline V gene encodes CDR1 SGDLS and CDR2 YYNGEE. This CDR3 comprises 15 residues. CDR3 sequence reads: CASSAGQGAASPLHF. CDR3 nucleotide sequence: TGTGCCAGCAGCGCGGGACAGGGTGCTGCTTCACCCCTCCACTTT. Together with reference TRBV9 and TRBJ1-6, the CDR3 gives the full variable domain: DSGVTQTPKHLITATGQRVTLRCSPRSGDLSVYWYQQSLDQGLQFLIQYYNGEERAKGNILERFSAQQFPDLHSELNLSSLELGDSALYFCASSAGQGAASPLHFGNGTRLTVT.

This clonotype has a count of ten or more. Written as DNA, the CDR3 is TGTGCCAGCAGCGGGACTAGCGGCGGCTACGAGCAGTACTTC. Its protein product is CASSGTSGGYEQYF. The genes are TRBV2 and TRBJ2-7; 11 bases map to TRBD2. CDR3 size: 14 residues. Per germline, CDR1 SNHLY and CDR2 FYNNEI. Trimming at V came to 6 bases and at J to 3 bases, leaving 4 bases not matched to a gene.

This clonotype was observed many times. The V and J genes are TRBV2 and TRBJ1-2; 10 bases line up with TRBD1. The CDR3 is 14 residues long. Per germline, CDR1 SNHLY and CDR2 FYNNEI. V dropped 5 bases and J dropped 2; count of bases not matched to a gene: 2. The CDR3 reads CASSKDRGNYGYTF. The DNA of the CDR3 is TGTGCCAGCAGTAAGGACAGGGGGAACTATGGCTACACCTTC.

This clonotype was seen a handful of times. The V and J genes are TRBV20-1 and TRBJ2-5, with 10 bases identical to TRBD2. J gave up 1 base and V 2 bases, and 4 bases lay outside the gene matches. Germline assignment: CDR1 DFQATT and CDR2 SNEGSKA (reference sequence). The CDR3 runs 15 residues. This CDR3 is CSARTLAGRQETQYF. Here the CDR3 DNA reads TGCAGTGCTAGAACACTAGCGGGGCGCCAAGAGACCCAGTACTTC.

This clonotype was observed many times. The chain recombines TRBV20-1 with TRBJ2-5, with 7 positions matching TRBD1. CDR3 size: 15 residues. Per the germline V gene, CDR1 is DFQATT and CDR2 is SNEGSKA (reference sequence). V dropped 0 bases and J dropped 2; count of bases not matched to a gene: 6. The CDR3 bases are TGCAGTGCTAGAGATGGGCAGGGGGATCAAGAGACCCAGTACTTC. This encodes CSARDGQGDQETQYF.

CDR3 nucleotides: TGTGCCAGCAGCCGAACCGGACAGGCGGGGGAGACCCAGTACTTC. Residues: CASSRTGQAGETQYF. V is TRBV6-1 and J is TRBJ2-5, with TRBD1 as a possible D gene (7 bases). CDR3 length equals 15 residues. Germline V gives CDR1 MNHNS, CDR2 SASEGT. Trimming removed 6 bases from V and 5 bases from J, with 19 bases in between.

This clonotype was seen many times. CDR3 residues: CATRRGGQETQYF. In DNA form, the CDR3 reads TGCGCCACCCGGCGAGGGGGGCAAGAGACCCAGTACTTC. The chain is built from TRBV5-1 and TRBJ2-5; D possibly uses TRBD1 or TRBD2 (6 bases each). CDR1 is SGHRS, CDR2 YFSETQ, per germline. With 9 bases removed from V and 2 bases from J, the gap between germline ends came to 14 bases. CDR3 length equals 13 residues.

This clonotype appeared many times. The genes are TRBV6-2 or TRBV6-3 and TRBJ1-5; 8 bases align to TRBD1. The germline V gene encodes CDR1 MNHEY and CDR2 SVGEGT. The CDR3 sequence is 13 residues long. The J segment lost 2 bases and the V segment lost 10 bases, leaving 4 bases of the junction unmatched. In nucleotides, the CDR3 is TGTGCCACCCAGGGGGCTGGCAATCAGCCCCAGCATTTT. Translated, it gives CATQGAGNQPQHF.

At least ten counts were recorded for this clonotype. The chain has TRBV7-6 and TRBJ1-2; 9 positions agree with TRBD1. CDR1 is SGHVS, CDR2 FNYEAQ, per germline. The CDR3 contains 15 residues. The J segment lost 5 bases and the V segment lost 0 bases, leaving 4 bases of the junction unmatched. The CDR3 coding sequence is TGTGCCAGCAGCTTAGCCGCCGGGACAGGGTATGGCTACACCTTC. Protein product: CASSLAAGTGYGYTF.

This clonotype was counted at least ten times. The chain combines TRBV24-1 with TRBJ2-2; the D gene is possibly TRBD1 (6 bases). Trimming removed 1 base from V and 0 bases from J, with 20 bases in between. The CDR3 runs to 20 residues. Per the germline V gene, CDR1 is KGHDR and CDR2 is SFDVKD. Here the CDR3 reads CATSDFPHLMTGPNTGELFF. The CDR3 nucleotides read TGTGCCACCAGTGATTTCCCCCACCTAATGACAGGACCGAACACCGGGGAGCTGTTTTTT.

This clonotype was detected ten times or more. The J gene is TRBJ2-7, the V gene TRBV25-1, with 9 nucleotides matching TRBD1. CDR1 is MGHDK and CDR2 is SYGVNS in the germline V gene. This CDR3 contains 14 residues. J gave up 5 bases and V 6 bases, and 8 bases lay outside the gene matches. The CDR3 reads CASSRDRVFNEQYF. The CDR3 DNA is TGTGCCAGCAGCCGGGACAGGGTTTTCAACGAGCAGTACTTC.

This clonotype showed up just a few times. The chain has TRBV6-1 and TRBJ2-5, with D unclear. This CDR3 is 15 amino acids long. Germline assignment: CDR1 MNHNS and CDR2 SASEGT. Trimming took 5 bases from V and 5 from J, leaving 18 bases between them. Written as DNA, the CDR3 is TGTGCCAGCAGTCCTGACCCCCAGGCTATGGAGACCCAGTACTTC. Translated: CASSPDPQAMETQYF.

V and J are TRBV20-1 and TRBJ2-5, with 10 bases aligning to TRBD2. Per the germline V gene, CDR1 is DFQATT and CDR2 is SNEGSKA (reference sequence). V lost 2 bases and J lost 4; bases outside the gene matches: 7. The CDR3 has 15 residues. CDR3 amino acids: CSARSSGSEVETQYF. CDR3 coding DNA: TGCAGTGCTAGATCTAGCGGGAGTGAAGTAGAGACCCAGTACTTC.

This clonotype was seen many times. V and J are TRBV6-1 and TRBJ1-2; 8 bases agree with TRBD1. The CDR3 covers 13 residues. Germline CDR1 and CDR2: MNHNS and SASEGT. The V gene end was trimmed by 8 bases and the J gene end by 14 bases; junction bases not matched to a gene: 16. CDR3 sequence reads: CASSEDRGTQMTF. The CDR3 nucleotides are TGTGCCAGCTCTGAAGACAGGGGCACCCAAATGACCTTC.

This clonotype was counted at least ten times. The V and J genes are TRBV5-1 and TRBJ2-7, with 10 bases matching TRBD1. CDR1 SGHRS and CDR2 YFSETQ come from the germline V gene. This CDR3 region has 14 residues. Unmatched junction bases numbered 3, after V lost 0 bases and J lost 6 bases. CDR3 in DNA: TGCGCCAGCAGCTTGGATAGGACAGGGGGCGAGCAGTACTTC. Amino acids: CASSLDRTGGEQYF.

This clonotype was picked up many times. The CDR3, as DNA: TGTGCCAGCAGTCAGACAGGGTTGTCCGGGGAGCTGTTTTTT. It translates to CASSQTGLSGELFF. V usage is TRBV6-1 and J usage is TRBJ2-2; 7 bases align to TRBD1. V shed 5 bases, J shed 6 bases, and the junction held 6 bases outside the gene matches. Per the germline V gene, CDR1 is MNHNS and CDR2 is SASEGT. CDR3 length: 14 amino acids.

This clonotype was counted ten times or more. The chain links TRBV18 to TRBJ2-7; D is undetermined. With 2 bases removed from V and 0 bases from J, the gap between germline ends came to 14 bases. Germline-derived CDR1 and CDR2 are KGHSH and LQKENI. The CDR3 consists of 16 residues. CDR3 nucleotides: TGTGCCAGCTCACCAGTACAACAAGTGCCCTCCTACGAGCAGTACTTC. Translated, it gives CASSPVQQVPSYEQYF.

The table lists this clonotype with many counts. The rearrangement uses TRBV20-1 and TRBJ2-7; D remains ambiguous. The V and J ends lost 3 bases and 6 bases respectively, with 24 bases between them. This CDR3 comprises 16 residues. Germline CDR1 and CDR2: DFQATT and SNEGSKA (reference sequence). DNA of the CDR3: TGCAGTGCTAGGTATAGGCAGAAGACCGCTAGAGGCGAGCAGTACTTC. It yields the protein CSARYRQKTARGEQYF.

This clonotype occurred many times. The chain carries TRBV5-1 and TRBJ2-5; D remains ambiguous. Trimming pared 0 bases from V and 2 bases from J, leaving 2 bases between. This CDR3 region has 12 residues. Germline CDR1 is SGHRS and CDR2 is YFSETQ. The CDR3, as DNA: TGCGCCAGCAGCTTGGAACAAGAGACCCAGTACTTC. Translation gives CASSLEQETQYF.

This clonotype was observed many times. This chain joins TRBV18 and TRBJ1-5, with a weak D call TRBD1 (5 bases). V lost 6 bases and J lost 9, with 18 bases in between. The CDR3 loop spans 14 amino acids. Germline lookup yields CDR1 KGHSH and CDR2 LQKENI. The CDR3: CASSLNRKAWPQHF. Here the CDR3 DNA reads TGTGCCAGCTCCCTCAACAGGAAAGCGTGGCCCCAGCATTTT.

This clonotype was seen repeatedly, ten times or more. The chain has TRBV12-3 or TRBV12-4 and TRBJ1-2, with D uncertain. The CDR3 length is 12 residues. Trimming shortened V by 5 bases and J by 8 bases, and 12 bases separated the two germline ends. The CDR3 loop reads CASSLTVDGYTF. The CDR3 DNA reads TGTGCCAGCAGTCTGACGGTCGACGGCTACACCTTC.

Many counts were recorded for this clonotype. The V gene is TRBV7-9, the J gene TRBJ1-2; D not certain. Germline CDR1 and CDR2: SEHNR and FQNEAQ (reference sequence). CDR3 length equals 14 residues. V dropped 3 bases and J dropped 1 base, with 9 bases sitting between them. CDR3 sequence reads: CASSFDTINYGYTF. The CDR3, as DNA: TGTGCCAGCAGCTTCGACACGATTAACTATGGCTACACCTTC.

This clonotype has ten or more counts. The chain combines TRBV18 with TRBJ2-5, with D uncertain. The CDR3 sequence is 14 residues long. The germline gives CDR1 KGHSH, CDR2 LQKENI. Trimming removed 2 bases at V and 4 bases at J, with 11 bases between. CDR3 loop: CASSPIDWGETQYF. CDR3 nucleotide sequence: TGTGCCAGCTCACCAATCGATTGGGGAGAGACCCAGTACTTC.

In its sample, this clonotype was seen many times. The genes are TRBV10-3 and TRBJ1-1, with D unclear. Trimming left V 2 bases short and J 0 bases short, with 10 bases between. The V gene's germline CDR1 is ENHRY and CDR2 SYGVKD. The CDR3 runs 15 residues. The CDR3 sequence: CAISELNPVNTEAFF. The CDR3 coding sequence is TGTGCCATCAGTGAGCTGAACCCCGTGAACACTGAAGCTTTCTTT.

This clonotype came up many times. The rearrangement links TRBV13 to TRBJ2-5, with D possibly matching TRBD1 (5 bases). The V gene's germline CDR1 is PRHDT and CDR2 FYEKMQ (reference sequence). V shed 1 base and J shed 1 base, with 7 bases lying between them. CDR3 length equals 14 residues. The CDR3 here is CASSLVDTQETQYF. CDR3 nucleotide sequence: TGTGCCAGCAGCTTAGTGGACACCCAAGAGACCCAGTACTTC. The complete variable domain, with remaining parts taken from reference TRBV13 and TRBJ2-5, reads AAGVIQSPRHLIKEKRETATLKCYPIPRHDTVYWYQQGPGQDPQFLISFYEKMQSDKGSIPDRFSAQQFSDYHSELNMSSLELGDSALYFCASSLVDTQETQYFGPGTRLLVL.

This clonotype was seen repeatedly, ten times or more. This chain joins TRBV6-1 and TRBJ2-5, with 9 positions matching TRBD1. This CDR3 is built from 14 residues. Germline CDR1 MNHNS, CDR2 SASEGT. J lost 5 bases, V lost 6 bases, and 7 bases had no gene match. CDR3 nucleotide sequence: TGTGCCAGCAGAGAACAGGGGGCTCAGGAGACCCAGTACTTC. It specifies CASREQGAQETQYF.